What follows are 10 T cell receptor beta chains derived from one specimen sequenced in a study of T cells in Graves' hyperthyroidism and ophthalmopathy. Amplified regions were TCR beta CDR3 sequences from RNA transcripts. An initial round of RT-PCR targeting the TCR CDR3 relied on the HTBI primer set. Each CDR3 protein gets one entry after TCRdb re-called the multiplex PCR reads with MiXCR. The sample has about 420,000 distinct CDR3 sequences; 15% to 18% are singletons. The sequencing input was blood. These receptors came from a woman under 30 with Graves' hyperthyroidism.

The chain couples TRBV7-2 to TRBJ2-7; D might be TRBD2 (5 bases). With 4 bases removed from V and 6 bases from J, the gap between germline ends came to 19 bases. In germline, CDR1 is SGHTA, CDR2 FQGNSA. The CDR3 is 15 amino acids. Here the CDR3 reads CASSSSTRAEREQYF. Here the CDR3 DNA reads TGTGCCAGCAGCTCTAGCACAAGGGCCGAACGCGAGCAGTACTTC.

This clonotype was seen many times. The chain couples TRBV6-5 to TRBJ2-7; either TRBD1 or TRBD2 may fit D (5 bases each). The V gene's germline CDR1 is MNHEY and CDR2 SVGAGI. CDR3 length: 14 amino acids. V lost 0 bases and J 1 base, leaving 7 bases between the germline ends. The CDR3: CASSYSGPSYEQYF. Written as DNA, the CDR3 is TGTGCCAGCAGTTACTCGGGACCATCCTACGAGCAGTACTTC.

This clonotype was seen ten or more times. The rearrangement uses TRBV20-1 and TRBJ2-3; 7 bases fit TRBD1. The V segment lost 0 bases and the J segment 5 bases; nucleotides outside the gene matches: 5. This CDR3 has 14 residues. Germline-derived CDR1 and CDR2 are DFQATT and SNEGSKA (reference sequence). The CDR3 DNA sequence: TGCAGTGCTAGAGATGGCAGGGGGAGAGATACGCAGTATTTT. Translated, it gives CSARDGRGRDTQYF.

This chain links TRBV3-1 with TRBJ1-2, with D perhaps matching TRBD1 (5 bases). Germline CDR1 is LGHDT and CDR2 is YNNKEL (reference sequence). The CDR3 totals 14 residues. The V end was cut by 2 bases, the J end by 4 bases, with 11 bases between. The CDR3 DNA is TGTGCCAGCAGCCAATTCAGTGGGGCCTATGGCTACACCTTC. It translates to CASSQFSGAYGYTF.

The J gene is TRBJ1-4, the V gene TRBV29-1; D not certain. Trimming stripped 4 bases from V and 6 bases from J, with 15 bases between. The CDR3 length is 14 residues. The germline CDR1 and CDR2 sequences are SQVTM and ANQGSEA. In nucleotides, the CDR3 is TGCAGCGTTGTCCTGGATGTTAGCCATGAAAAACTGTTTTTT. This encodes CSVVLDVSHEKLFF.

This clonotype was seen repeatedly, ten times or more. V and J are TRBV6-1 and TRBJ2-7, with TRBD1 identical over 10 bases. The germline V gene has CDR1 MNHNS and CDR2 SASEGT. Trimming took 8 bases from V and 6 from J; bases not matched to a gene: 10. The CDR3 consists of 14 residues. The CDR3 reads CASGTGTGASEQYF. CDR3 sequence (DNA): TGTGCCAGCGGTACGGGGACAGGGGCAAGCGAGCAGTACTTC.

This clonotype was recorded at least ten times. The rearrangement links TRBV9 to TRBJ1-6, with 9 bases identical to TRBD1. Germline V gene sequence: CDR1 SGDLS, CDR2 YYNGEE. The CDR3 extends over 14 amino acids. The trim removed 3 bases at V and 9 bases at J, leaving 4 bases unmatched. The CDR3 loop is CASSADRGRSPLHF. Written as DNA, the CDR3 is TGTGCCAGCAGCGCGGACAGGGGTCGTTCACCCCTCCACTTT. The whole variable domain, remainder taken from reference TRBV9 and TRBJ1-6, is DSGVTQTPKHLITATGQRVTLRCSPRSGDLSVYWYQQSLDQGLQFLIQYYNGEERAKGNILERFSAQQFPDLHSELNLSSLELGDSALYFCASSADRGRSPLHFGNGTRLTVT.

The V call is TRBV10-3, the J call TRBJ2-1; D unclear. This CDR3 is built from 16 residues. Germline V gene lookup returns CDR1 ENHRY and CDR2 SYGVKD. V gave up 3 bases and J gave up 0 bases, with 12 bases separating them. The CDR3 DNA is TGTGCCATCAGTGACCCCGGAAGGGCCTCCTACAATGAGCAGTTCTTC. Amino acid sequence: CAISDPGRASYNEQFF.

The table lists this clonotype with many counts. CDR3 sequence: CASSQRQNEAFF. CDR3 nucleotide sequence: TGTGCCAGCAGCCAAAGACAGAATGAAGCTTTCTTT. This chain links TRBV3-1 with TRBJ1-1, with D maybe TRBD1 (5 bases). The germline V and J ends were trimmed by 2 bases and 7 bases, with 8 bases remaining between them. The CDR3 has 12 residues. Germline assignment: CDR1 LGHDT and CDR2 YNNKEL (reference sequence).

In this sample, this clonotype turned up once. This rearrangement joins TRBV2 to TRBJ2-7; TRBD1 is a possible D gene (5 bases). Germline loops: CDR1 SNHLY, CDR2 FYNNEI. This CDR3 comprises 15 residues. The ends were cut back, 0 bases at V and 2 bases at J, with 11 bases in the middle. CDR3 residues: CASSEALTEPYEQYF. The DNA of the CDR3 is TGTGCCAGCAGTGAAGCCCTGACAGAACCCTACGAGCAGTACTTC. Full variable domain (outside the CDR3, taken from reference TRBV2 and TRBJ2-7): EPEVTQTPSHQVTQMGQEVILRCVPISNHLYFYWYRQILGQKVEFLVSFYNNEISEKSEIFDDQFSVERPDGSNFTLKIRSTKLEDSAMYFCASSEALTEPYEQYFGPGTRLTVT.